What follows are 13 T cell receptor beta chains derived from one specimen sequenced in a study of tumor-infiltrating lymphocytes in primary liver carcinoma. The researchers produced TCR beta cDNA from approximately 550 ng total RNA with a constant-region primer. Modified slightly, ARM-PCR produced TCR beta libraries over three nested multiplex PCR rounds. Two initial PCR rounds of roughly 10 cycles each paired TRBV1-TRBV30 forward primers with a C-beta reverse primer. TCRdb redid the calling of the multiplex PCR reads with MiXCR, one entry per CDR3 protein. The sample records roughly 330,000 distinct CDR3 sequences, 65% being singletons. Germline DNA was extracted too, while blood RNA derived from unsorted whole blood. Sample: peripheral blood. Every receptor here comes from a man in his forties with primary liver carcinoma and hepatitis B virus infection.

This clonotype showed up just once. The rearrangement joins TRBV29-1 to TRBJ2-1, with D possibly matching TRBD2 (5 bases). V lost 3 bases to trimming and J lost 10 bases, with 22 bases between them. Per the germline V gene, CDR1 is SQVTM and CDR2 is ANQGSEA. The CDR3 spans 15 residues. CDR3: CSVESPSTLGMEQFF. The CDR3 DNA sequence: TGCAGCGTTGAGTCTCCTAGCACCTTGGGAATGGAGCAGTTCTTC.

Concerning this clonotype: A read error is likely, as this CDR3 ends without the conserved phenylalanine or tryptophan. V usage is TRBV6-1 and J usage is TRBJ2-5, with D unclear. The CDR3 covers 17 residues. CDR1 MNHNS and CDR2 SASEGT come from the germline V gene. Deletions cut 0 bases from V and 0 bases from J, with 14 bases between. The CDR3 protein is CASSEALGLGYQETQYS. The CDR3 nucleotides are TGTGCCAGCAGTGAAGCTCTCGGGTTGGGATACCAAGAGACCCAGTACTCC.

This chain joins TRBV5-1 and TRBJ2-7; 9 positions agree with TRBD1. The CDR3 runs to 14 residues. V was clipped by 7 bases and J by 2 bases; unmatched bases: 7. CDR1 and CDR2 from the germline V gene are SGHRS and YFSETQ. The CDR3 sequence is CASGTGTGPYEQYF. CDR3 in DNA: TGCGCCAGCGGAACCGGGACAGGGCCCTACGAGCAGTACTTC.

About this clonotype: An end of the junction differs from the germline gene, which may be a read error. The rearrangement joins TRBV11-1 to TRBJ2-1, with unresolved D. There are 13 residues in the CDR3. Germline-derived CDR1 and CDR2 are SGHAT and FQDESV (reference sequence). CDR3 protein: CASGLSQAYEQFF. CDR3 nucleotides: TGTGCCAGCGGCTTGTCCCAGGCGTATGAGCAGTTCTTC.

This clonotype was seen a single time. Lacking the conserved final phenylalanine or tryptophan, this CDR3 likely reflects a read error. The gene calls are TRBV6-6 and TRBJ2-3; 10 nucleotides match TRBD2. CDR1 is MNHNY, CDR2 SVGAGI, per germline (reference sequence). The J segment lost 6 bases and the V segment lost 2 bases, leaving 8 bases of the junction unmatched. This CDR3 is built from 16 residues. The CDR3 is CASSYPLAGEGDTQYL. In DNA, the CDR3 is TGTGCCAGCAGTTACCCCCTAGCGGGAGAGGGTGATACGCAGTATCTT.

A word on this clonotype: One end of the junction fails to match germline, which may point to a read error. This chain connects TRBV11-2 to TRBJ1-4, with D perhaps TRBD1 (6 bases). The CDR3 spans 13 residues. The V gene's germline CDR1 is SGHAT and CDR2 FQNNGV. The CDR3 sequence: CTSSSLQGEKLFF. The CDR3 DNA reads as TGTACCAGCAGCTCATTACAGGGTGAAAAACTGTTTTTT. Variable domain in full (rest from reference TRBV11-2 and TRBJ1-4): EAGVAQSPRYKIIEKRQSVAFWCNPISGHATLYWYQQILGQGPKLLIQFQNNGVVDDSQLPKDRFSAERLKGVDSTLKIQPAKLEDSAVYLCTSSSLQGEKLFFGSGTQLSVL.

For this clonotype: One base away lies a much larger clone, so this may be a sequencing read error. Without the conserved terminal phenylalanine or tryptophan, this CDR3 likely stems from a read error. The V gene is TRBV6-5, the J gene TRBJ1-1; no clear D gene. The CDR3 is 15 amino acids. Deletions cut 0 bases from V and 2 bases from J, with 10 bases between. Germline CDR1 MNHEY, CDR2 SVGAGI. In DNA, the CDR3 is TGTGCCAGCAGTTACTCGAGGCAGAGAAACACTGAAGCTTTCCTT. It translates to CASSYSRQRNTEAFL.

This chain joins TRBV4-1 and TRBJ1-4; possible D gene TRBD1, 6 bases. CDR1 is MGHRA and CDR2 is YSYEKL in the germline V gene. There are 15 residues in the CDR3. In DNA, the CDR3 is TGCGCTAGCTGCCAACCACAGGGATCTAATGAAAAACTGTTTTTT. Translated: CASCQPQGSNEKLFF.

This clonotype was detected only once. A read error may account for a junction end that differs from germline. The chain links TRBV11-2 to TRBJ1-3; the D is unclear. This CDR3 spans 14 amino acids. The germline V gene has CDR1 SGHAT and CDR2 FQNNGV. The CDR3 is CASSLEHSVNTIYF. CDR3 nucleotide sequence: TGTGCCAGCAGCTTAGAACATTCTGTAAACACCATATATTTT.

The gene calls are TRBV10-2 and TRBJ1-6; 7 bases fit TRBD1. Germline V lookup: CDR1 WSHSY, CDR2 SAAADI. J lost 10 bases, V lost 7 bases, and 10 bases had no gene match. The CDR3 sequence is 14 residues long. The CDR3, as DNA: TGCGCCAGCACCCCGGGACAGTTAAAATCACCCCTCCACTTT. It translates to CASTPGQLKSPLHF.

This clonotype was seen more than once but under ten times. The chain recombines TRBV10-3 with TRBJ1-6; D is unresolved. Per germline, CDR1 ENHRY and CDR2 SYGVKD. V was trimmed by 2 bases and J by 6 bases, leaving 2 bases between them. The CDR3 spans 12 residues. DNA for the CDR3: TGTGCCATCAGTGAGAGTAATTCACCCCTCCACTTT. This gives the protein CAISESNSPLHF.

Notes on this clonotype: A read error is possible here, since a much larger clone lies one base away. The CDR3 spells CASSQARGRLGVETQYF. In DNA, the CDR3 is TGCGCCAGCAGCCAAGCCAGGGGGCGCTTAGGGGTAGAGACCCAGTACTTC. The rearrangement joins TRBV4-3 to TRBJ2-5; 8 bases match TRBD1. The germline V gene encodes CDR1 LGHNA and CDR2 YSLEER. This CDR3 contains 17 residues. With 1 base clipped from V and 4 bases from J, the junction kept 11 bases outside the gene matches.

In its sample, this clonotype was seen many times. The gene calls are TRBV4-1 and TRBJ1-5, with a tentative D call TRBD1 (5 bases). Germline CDR1 MGHRA, CDR2 YSYEKL. CDR3 length: 16 residues. Trimming took 4 bases from V and 1 from J, leaving 14 bases between them. CDR3 sequence reads: CASSPGGEGSNQPQHF. The CDR3 region has the DNA TGCGCCAGCAGCCCCGGGGGTGAGGGGAGCAATCAGCCCCAGCATTTT.